Listed here are 29 T cell receptor beta chains from one sample, sequenced in a study of cytomegalovirus exposure and HLA in healthy donors. The PCR ran on 60 Vbeta and 13 Jbeta primers. Repertoires were generated with immunoSEQ multiplex PCR, while TCRdb's copy carries only in-frame clones and drops some. This table holds about 160,000 clones, around 80% found once. The sequenced sample consisted of PBMCs. Source of these receptors: a man aged 35 to 55 in good health and CMV-seronegative.

This chain joins TRBV2 and TRBJ2-7, with 9 nucleotides matching TRBD2. The CDR3 length is 14 residues. Trimming cost V 2 bases and J 4 bases; bases outside gene matches: 3. The germline V gene has CDR1 SNHLY and CDR2 FYNNEI. CDR3 sequence: CASSEPAGGYEQYF. The CDR3 bases are TGTGCCAGCAGTGAACCAGCGGGAGGATACGAGCAGTACTTC.

This clone was observed once. V usage is TRBV5-6 and J usage is TRBJ2-5; D remains unclear. Germline lookup yields CDR1 SGHDT and CDR2 YYEEEE. V shed 6 bases and J shed 4 bases, with 19 bases lying between them. The CDR3 loop spans 15 amino acids. The CDR3 loop is CASTPFVGQVETQYF. DNA for the CDR3: TGTGCCAGCACCCCCTTCGTGGGCCAGGTAGAGACCCAGTACTTC. Full variable domain (remainder filled in from reference TRBV5-6 and TRBJ2-5): DAGVTQSPTHLIKTRGQQVTLRCSPKSGHDTVSWYQQALGQGPQFIFQYYEEEERQRGNFPDRFSGHQFPNYSSELNVNALLLGDSALYLCASTPFVGQVETQYFGPGTRLLVL.

This clone occurred a few times. The CDR3 bases are TGTGCCAGCAGTCCTCGGAACTACGTGATCGAGCAGTACTTC. It codes for CASSPRNYVIEQYF. The V call is TRBV6-5, the J call TRBJ2-7; D unresolved. In germline, CDR1 is MNHEY, CDR2 SVGAGI. This CDR3 comprises 14 residues. V was pared by 5 bases and J by 6 bases, with 17 bases between.

In this sample, this clone turned up a few times. The chain employs TRBV6-5 and TRBJ2-3; no reliable D call. Trimming pared 8 bases from V and 1 base from J, leaving 10 bases between. CDR3 length: 13 amino acids. Germline V gene lookup returns CDR1 MNHEY and CDR2 SVGAGI. The CDR3 DNA is TGTGCCAGCCGAAGAGTAGGCACAGATACGCAGTATTTT. Encoded protein: CASRRVGTDTQYF.

This chain connects TRBV5-6 to TRBJ2-2; D possibly corresponds to TRBD1 (6 bases). From germline, CDR1 is SGHDT and CDR2 YYEEEE. This CDR3 contains 15 residues. Deletions cut 5 bases from V and 2 bases from J, with 13 bases between. The CDR3, as DNA: TGTGCCAGCAGACCGACAGGACGAAACACCGGGGAGCTGTTTTTT. It codes for CASRPTGRNTGELFF. Looking up the rest from reference TRBV5-6 and TRBJ2-2 gives the full variable domain: DAGVTQSPTHLIKTRGQQVTLRCSPKSGHDTVSWYQQALGQGPQFIFQYYEEEERQRGNFPDRFSGHQFPNYSSELNVNALLLGDSALYLCASRPTGRNTGELFFGEGSRLTVL.

This clone has just a few counts. V gene TRBV4-1 combines with J gene TRBJ1-5; 8 bases map to TRBD1. Germline V gene data show CDR1 as MGHRA and CDR2 as YSYEKL. This CDR3 region has 15 residues. V shed 1 base, J shed 6 bases, and the junction held 5 bases outside the gene matches. The CDR3, as DNA: TGCGCCAGCAGCCAAGTAACAGGGGGGTTTCAGCCCCAGCATTTT. It translates to CASSQVTGGFQPQHF.

The chain has TRBV5-1 and TRBJ2-7; D is perhaps TRBD1 (6 bases). V was clipped by 2 bases and J by 7 bases, with 16 bases between them. Germline V gene lookup returns CDR1 SGHRS and CDR2 YFSETQ. There are 14 residues in the CDR3. The CDR3 DNA follows: TGCGCCAGCAGCTTAAACAGTCAGGGGCGTGAGCAGTACTTC. It specifies CASSLNSQGREQYF. The entire variable domain, with the rest obtained from reference TRBV5-1 and TRBJ2-7, is as follows: KAGVTQTPRYLIKTRGQQVTLSCSPISGHRSVSWYQQTPGQGLQFLFEYFSETQRNKGNFPGRFSGRQFSNSRSEMNVSTLELGDSALYLCASSLNSQGREQYFGPGTRLTVT.

A single count supports this clone. The rearrangement links TRBV28 to TRBJ1-4, with D unresolved. This CDR3 is 12 amino acids long. V lost 3 bases and J 7 bases, leaving 6 bases between the germline ends. Germline CDR1 reads MDHEN; CDR2 reads SYDVKM. In DNA form, the CDR3 reads TGTGCCAGCAGTTTCTCGCGTGAAAAACTGTTTTTT. Translated, it gives CASSFSREKLFF.

J is TRBJ2-2 and V is TRBV2; tentative D call: TRBD1 (5 bases). Trimming stripped 5 bases from V and 4 bases from J, with 14 bases between. CDR3 size: 15 residues. CDR1 SNHLY and CDR2 FYNNEI come from the germline V gene. The CDR3 here is CASSRTVQGTGELFF. The CDR3 nucleotides are TGTGCCAGCAGTCGCACCGTTCAGGGCACCGGGGAGCTGTTTTTT.

The gene calls are TRBV4-1 and TRBJ2-7; 11 nucleotides match TRBD2. CDR3 size: 16 residues. V gave up 2 bases and J gave up 1 base; unmatched junction bases: 4. Germline V gives CDR1 MGHRA, CDR2 YSYEKL. This CDR3 reads CASSQFGTSGSYEQYF. The DNA of the CDR3 is TGCGCCAGCAGCCAATTTGGGACTAGCGGATCCTACGAGCAGTACTTC.

The chain uses TRBV7-9 and TRBJ2-7; D might be TRBD1 (5 bases). Germline CDR1 is SEHNR and CDR2 is FQNEAQ (reference sequence). Trimming took 7 bases from V and 2 from J, leaving 9 bases between them. The CDR3 is 12 residues long. The chain's CDR3 is CASTQTAYEQYF. The CDR3 nucleotides are TGTGCCAGCACCCAGACAGCCTACGAGCAGTACTTC.

V is TRBV10-3 and J is TRBJ2-7; D gene ambiguous. Germline CDR1 is ENHRY and CDR2 is SYGVKD. The CDR3 has 12 amino acids. Trimming took off 4 bases at V and 5 bases at J, with 9 bases between the two ends. Here the CDR3 DNA reads TGTGCCATCAGTGGCCGCTCGGACGAGCAGTACTTC. Translated, it gives CAISGRSDEQYF.

The genes are TRBV6-6 and TRBJ2-1; D is possibly TRBD2 (7 bases). The V gene's germline CDR1 is MNHNY and CDR2 SVGAGI (reference sequence). The V gene lost 6 bases and the J gene lost 2 bases, with 14 bases spanning the gap. This CDR3 comprises 15 residues. The CDR3 DNA follows: TGTGCCAGCAGCCTCGTAGGGGGGGCCTACAATGAGCAGTTCTTC. Translation: CASSLVGGAYNEQFF.

The V gene is TRBV5-1, the J gene TRBJ2-1, with 14 bases aligning to TRBD2. Unmatched junction bases numbered 10, after V lost 3 bases and J lost 8 bases. CDR3 length: 17 residues. Germline values: CDR1 SGHRS, CDR2 YFSETQ. The CDR3 reads CASSWSGTSGSIDEQFF. Written as DNA, the CDR3 is TGCGCCAGCAGCTGGTCCGGGACTAGCGGGAGTATTGATGAGCAGTTCTTC.

Remarks on this clone: This same CDR3 is encoded by further DNA sequences in the sample. The rearrangement joins TRBV19 to TRBJ2-7; D is perhaps TRBD2 (5 bases). Between the trimmed V and J ends, which lost 3 bases and 3 bases, there was a span of 15 bases. This CDR3 spans 15 amino acids. The germline CDR1 and CDR2 sequences are LNHDA and SQIVND (reference sequence). The CDR3 DNA follows: TGTGCCAGTAGTATTCGAGGGTGGGCAAGCTACGAGCAGTACTTC. Translation gives CASSIRGWASYEQYF.

This chain joins TRBV28 and TRBJ2-7, with 7 positions matching TRBD2. V was pared by 4 bases and J by 1 base, with 10 bases of the junction left unmatched. Germline loops: CDR1 MDHEN, CDR2 SYDVKM. The CDR3 loop spans 16 amino acids. CDR3: CASSSSGAGVSYEQYF. The CDR3 bases are TGTGCCAGCAGTTCAAGTGGGGCGGGAGTTTCCTACGAGCAGTACTTC.

This chain links TRBV19 with TRBJ2-3, with 8 bases that match TRBD2. This CDR3 is 14 amino acids long. Germline V gives CDR1 LNHDA, CDR2 SQIVND (reference sequence). V lost 3 bases to trimming and J lost 7 bases; unmatched junction nucleotides: 6. The CDR3 region has the DNA TGTGCCAGTAGTATTTGGCGGGAGGAAAATACGCAGTATTTT. Translating it yields CASSIWREENTQYF. Full variable domain (remainder filled in from reference TRBV19 and TRBJ2-3): DGGITQSPKYLFRKEGQNVTLSCEQNLNHDAMYWYRQDPGQGLRLIYYSQIVNDFQKGDIAEGYSVSREKKESFPLTVTSAQKNPTAFYLCASSIWREENTQYFGPGTRLTVL.

The V gene is TRBV6-1, the J gene TRBJ1-3; D gene uncertain. The germline CDR1 and CDR2 sequences are MNHNS and SASEGT. The V end lost 5 bases, the J end lost 2 bases, and 13 bases lay between the germline ends. The length of the CDR3 is 15 residues. CDR3 in amino acids: CASSQTWGAGNTIYF. The CDR3 DNA reads as TGTGCCAGCAGTCAGACTTGGGGAGCTGGAAACACCATATATTTT.

The table lists this clone with a few counts. The V and J genes are TRBV29-1 and TRBJ2-3; tentatively, D is TRBD2 (7 bases). Germline V gene sequence: CDR1 SQVTM, CDR2 ANQGSEA. CDR3 size: 15 residues. V was pared by 3 bases and J by 4 bases, with 17 bases between. The CDR3 DNA sequence: TGCAGCGTTGAGGAGACTAGCCAGGGGCCAGATACGCAGTATTTT. Its translation is CSVEETSQGPDTQYF.

CDR3 DNA: TGTGCCAGCAGGTGGGACAGGGTGTCGTACGAGCAGTACTTC. Translating it yields CASRWDRVSYEQYF. The rearrangement uses TRBV6-6 and TRBJ2-7; 9 bases line up with TRBD1. The length of the CDR3 is 14 residues. The germline V gene encodes CDR1 MNHNY and CDR2 SVGAGI (reference sequence). V shed 6 bases and J 4 bases; nucleotides not matched to a gene: 7.

The V gene is TRBV6-1, the J gene TRBJ2-2; D might be TRBD1 (5 bases). V gave up 1 base and J gave up 7 bases, with 10 bases separating them. Germline CDR1 and CDR2: MNHNS and SASEGT. The CDR3 consists of 14 residues. The chain's CDR3 is CASSEVTVNGELFF. The DNA of the CDR3 is TGTGCCAGCAGTGAAGTGACAGTCAACGGGGAGCTGTTTTTT.

The V call is TRBV23-1, the J call TRBJ1-2; possibly TRBD1 for D (6 bases). TRBV23-1 is designated an ORF whose function remains uncertain. This CDR3 is 13 amino acids long. V lost 0 bases to trimming and J lost 10 bases, with 12 bases between them. The CDR3 DNA reads as TGCGCCAGCAGTCAATCTATACAGGGAGACTACACCTTC. As protein: CASSQSIQGDYTF.

On this clone: Germline and junction disagree at one end, which may indicate a read error. The V gene is TRBV7-7, the J gene TRBJ2-5; a weak D match, TRBD1 (6 bases). The CDR3 is made up of 13 amino acids. The germline V gene encodes CDR1 SSHAT and CDR2 FNYEAQ (reference sequence). The CDR3 region has the DNA TGTGCTAGCAGTCCAGGGGTGAGGGAGACCCAGTACTTC. Translating gives CASSPGVRETQYF.

This clone appeared a single time. The gene calls are TRBV27 and TRBJ2-7; D remains ambiguous. The V gene lost 3 bases and the J gene lost 5 bases, with 5 bases spanning the gap. The CDR3 runs to 11 residues. The germline CDR1 and CDR2 sequences are MNHEY and SMNVEV (reference sequence). The CDR3 region is CASSFANEQYF. The CDR3 DNA is TGTGCCAGCAGTTTTGCTAACGAGCAGTACTTC.

This chain uses TRBV7-8 with TRBJ2-2; 7 nucleotides agree with TRBD2. The CDR3 is 16 residues long. With V trimmed by 5 bases and J by 4 bases, 10 bases remained unmatched. Germline V gives CDR1 SGHVS, CDR2 FQNEAQ. The CDR3 nucleotides read TGTGCCAGCAGCCCTTGGACTAGTATCGTCACCGGGGAGCTGTTTTTT. Its translation is CASSPWTSIVTGELFF.

As to this clone: The junction departs from the called germline gene at one end, perhaps through a read error. The chain employs TRBV7-7 and TRBJ2-1, with TRBD2 identical over 10 bases. Germline values: CDR1 SSHAT, CDR2 FNYEAQ (reference sequence). This CDR3 comprises 15 residues. As DNA, the CDR3 is TGTGCTAGCAGCCCCAGGGCTAGCGGGAGTGATGAGCAGTTCTTC. Translated: CASSPRASGSDEQFF.

The chain recombines TRBV11-2 with TRBJ2-7, with D perhaps matching TRBD2 (6 bases). V was pared by 2 bases and J by 3 bases, with 17 bases between. Germline CDR1 reads SGHAT; CDR2 reads FQNNGV. The CDR3 spans 16 residues. This CDR3 reads CASSLWYGSHFYEQYF. In DNA form, the CDR3 reads TGTGCCAGCAGCTTATGGTACGGGAGCCACTTCTACGAGCAGTACTTC. The full variable domain, with the rest looked up from reference TRBV11-2 and TRBJ2-7, is EAGVAQSPRYKIIEKRQSVAFWCNPISGHATLYWYQQILGQGPKLLIQFQNNGVVDDSQLPKDRFSAERLKGVDSTLKIQPAKLEDSAVYLCASSLWYGSHFYEQYFGPGTRLTVT.

V usage is TRBV18 and J usage is TRBJ2-7, with a weak D call TRBD1 (6 bases). CDR3 length equals 15 residues. Trimming took off 2 bases at V and 2 bases at J, with 13 bases between the two ends. Germline CDR1 KGHSH, CDR2 LQKENI. The CDR3 spells CASSPGVDRAYEQYF. Here the CDR3 DNA reads TGTGCCAGCTCACCAGGGGTGGACAGAGCCTACGAGCAGTACTTC.

The rearrangement links TRBV19 to TRBJ2-7; TRBD2 matches 11 bases. The CDR3 runs to 15 residues. The junction had 9 bases not matched to a gene; V was cut back by 5 bases and J by 6 bases. CDR1 is LNHDA and CDR2 is SQIVND in the germline V gene (reference sequence). The CDR3 spells CASSSRSGREGEQYF. CDR3 in DNA: TGTGCCAGTAGTTCCCGTAGCGGGAGGGAAGGCGAGCAGTACTTC.